This T cell receptor beta chain was captured in a study of response to subunit inactivated influenza vaccine. TCRdb processed the RT-PCR reads anew with MiXCR; each CDR3 protein has one entry. The sample holds 650,000 or so distinct CDR3 sequences, about 14% seen once. V lost 1 base, J lost 4 bases, and 13 bases lay in between. This CDR3 has 15 amino acids. Per the germline V gene, CDR1 is SEHNR and CDR2 is FQNEAQ (reference sequence). There are a few counts of this clonotype. Its specificity is not known. Overall study findings and caveats: Authors suggested each seasonal flu vaccination may recruit only limited numbers of new T cells.

The TCR originated in a man in his forties or fifties who received an inactivated influenza vaccine. The chain combines TRBV7-9 with TRBJ1-1; D unresolved. The sequencing used PBMCs from blood, collected around 14 days before vaccination. The CDR3 DNA reads as TGTGCCAGCAGCTTAGAAGAGGTTGTAGGCACTGAAGCTTTCTTT. Amino acid sequence: CASSLEEVVGTEAFF.